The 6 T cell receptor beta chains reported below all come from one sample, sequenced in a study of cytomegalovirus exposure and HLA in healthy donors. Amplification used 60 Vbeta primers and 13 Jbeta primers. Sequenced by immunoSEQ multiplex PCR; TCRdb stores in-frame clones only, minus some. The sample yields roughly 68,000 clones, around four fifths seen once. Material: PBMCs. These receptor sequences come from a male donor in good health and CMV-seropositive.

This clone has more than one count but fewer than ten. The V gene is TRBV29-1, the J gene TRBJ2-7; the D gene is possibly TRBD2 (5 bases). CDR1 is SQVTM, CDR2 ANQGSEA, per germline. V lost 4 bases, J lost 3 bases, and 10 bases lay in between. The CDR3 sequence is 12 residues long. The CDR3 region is CSVGSGNYEQYF. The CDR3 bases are TGCAGCGTTGGGTCGGGGAACTACGAGCAGTACTTC.

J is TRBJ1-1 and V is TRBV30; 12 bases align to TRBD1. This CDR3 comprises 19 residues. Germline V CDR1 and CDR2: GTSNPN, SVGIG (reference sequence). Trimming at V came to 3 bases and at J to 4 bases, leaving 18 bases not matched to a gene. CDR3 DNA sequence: TGTGCCTGGAGCCGCGGTGGCGGCCGGGACAGGGGGCCCCGCACTGAAGCTTTCTTT. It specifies CAWSRGGGRDRGPRTEAFF.

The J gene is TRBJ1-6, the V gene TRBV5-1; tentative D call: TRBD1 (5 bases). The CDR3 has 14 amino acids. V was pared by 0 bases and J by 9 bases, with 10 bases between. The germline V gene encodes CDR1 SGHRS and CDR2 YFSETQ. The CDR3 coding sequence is TGCGCCAGCAGCTTGGCAGGGAGGGGTTCACCCCTCCACTTT. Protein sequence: CASSLAGRGSPLHF.

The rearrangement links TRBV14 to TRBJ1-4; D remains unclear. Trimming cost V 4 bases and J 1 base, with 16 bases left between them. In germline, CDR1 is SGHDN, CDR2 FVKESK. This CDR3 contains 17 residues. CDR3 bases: TGTGCCAGCAGCCGCCTAATTGGTCCCGAAACTAATGAAAAACTGTTTTTT. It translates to CASSRLIGPETNEKLFF.

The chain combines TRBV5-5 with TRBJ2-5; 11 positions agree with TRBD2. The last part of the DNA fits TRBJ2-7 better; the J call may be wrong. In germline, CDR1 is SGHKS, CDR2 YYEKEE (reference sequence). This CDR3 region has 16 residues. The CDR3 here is CASSFWSSGGNYEQYF. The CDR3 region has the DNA TGTGCCAGCAGCTTCTGGTCTAGCGGGGGGAACTACGAGCAGTACTTC.

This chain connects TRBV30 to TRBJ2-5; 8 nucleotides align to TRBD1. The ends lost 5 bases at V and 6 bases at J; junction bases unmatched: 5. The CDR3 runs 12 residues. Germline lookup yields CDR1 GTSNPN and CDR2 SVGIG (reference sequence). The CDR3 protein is CAWDRGTQTQYF. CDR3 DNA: TGTGCCTGGGACAGGGGAACCCAGACCCAGTACTTC.